The rows below give T cell receptor beta chains drawn from one sample of a study of T cells in Graves' hyperthyroidism and ophthalmopathy. TCRdb reprocessed the multiplex PCR reads with MiXCR, giving one entry per CDR3 protein. The top ten clones hold about 7% of a sample with a few hundred thousand distinct CDR3 sequences, roughly 14% of them seen once. Material for sequencing was blood. All receptors come from a woman in her twenties or thirties with Graves' hyperthyroidism. Each CDR3 is given with its conserved first and last residue.

CASSPPGQPNTEAFF | TRBV18 | 15 | TRBJ1-1
CSVERGVGTTYSYNEQFF | TRBV29-1 | 18 | TRBJ2-1
CASSAKGLGGGPIYEQYF | TRBV11-2 | 18 | TRBJ2-7
CASSLSPGQTKEQFF | TRBV27 | 15 | TRBJ2-1
CSATTEGASGRNEQFF | TRBV20-1 | 16 | TRBJ2-1
CSVILAGEGYEQYF | TRBV20-1 | 14 | TRBJ2-7
CASSLGGTINNEQFF | TRBV28 | 15 | TRBJ2-1
CASSLYRDRGNEQFF | TRBV28 | 15 | TRBJ2-1
CASSEHNWENTEAFF | TRBV6-1 | 15 | TRBJ1-1
CAWKAYNEQFF | TRBV30 | 11 | TRBJ2-1
CSAGLAGGLNEQFF | TRBV20-1 | 14 | TRBJ2-1
CASSRDRSNQPQHF | TRBV5-8 | 14 | TRBJ1-5
CASLSLGRAEGNYGYTF | TRBV6-1 | 17 | TRBJ1-2
CASSPSSGEIEQFF | TRBV7-2 | 14 | TRBJ2-1
CASSDAGTVNTEAFF | TRBV28 | 15 | TRBJ1-1
CASSSGATTQYF | TRBV7-9 | 12 | TRBJ2-3
CASSPQGSGSNQPQHF | TRBV3-1 | 16 | TRBJ1-5
CASSSQTGYSYEQYF | TRBV7-6 | 15 | TRBJ2-7
CSAIAASTDTQYF | TRBV29-1 | 13 | TRBJ2-3
CATSDSSYEQFF | TRBV24-1 | 12 | TRBJ2-1
CASSLRAGGPPGELFF | TRBV12-3/TRBV12-4 | 16 | TRBJ2-2
CASSLSRDSGELFF | TRBV27 | 14 | TRBJ2-2
CASSQDRILNEQYF | TRBV12-3/TRBV12-4 | 14 | TRBJ2-7
CASSLVGDQETQYF | TRBV5-1 | 14 | TRBJ2-5
CASKASGTYEQYF | TRBV19 | 13 | TRBJ2-7
CASRSRQGWAEAFF | TRBV27 | 14 | TRBJ1-1
CSVLGQGGNTIYF | TRBV29-1 | 13 | TRBJ1-3
CATTGGGGNEQFF | TRBV3-1 | 13 | TRBJ2-1
CATHGSNRGELFF | TRBV27 | 13 | TRBJ2-2
CSARAGQGPYEQYF | TRBV20-1 | 14 | TRBJ2-7
CASSQNMDTQYF | TRBV5-1 | 12 | TRBJ2-3
CASSWRTSRDNEQFF | TRBV5-1 | 15 | TRBJ2-1
CAISESTESSYEQYF | TRBV10-3 | 15 | TRBJ2-7
CASRIKGQTHQPQHF | TRBV27 | 15 | TRBJ1-5
CASSLGSPGAEQFF | TRBV7-3 | 14 | TRBJ2-1
CSVEAGPNTGELFF | TRBV29-1 | 14 | TRBJ2-2
CASSPGRGSTYEQYF | TRBV19 | 15 | TRBJ2-7
CATSEPGQGRNTGELFF | TRBV24-1 | 17 | TRBJ2-2
CASSLDSGRGRLNIQYF | TRBV11-2 | 17 | TRBJ2-4
CSARWTGNYGYTF | TRBV20-1 | 13 | TRBJ1-2
CASSFHRLDRPDTQYF | TRBV28 | 16 | TRBJ2-3
CASSPSEGAGTDTQYF | TRBV5-1 | 16 | TRBJ2-3
CAISPLERFTGELFF | TRBV10-3 | 15 | TRBJ2-2
CSARDRAAGGSFHEQYF | TRBV20-1 | 17 | TRBJ2-7
CASSLDGLVQPQHF | TRBV7-2 | 14 | TRBJ1-5
CASRFRGLASTDTQYF | TRBV6-1 | 16 | TRBJ2-3
CSATGSDLEQYF | TRBV20-1 | 12 | TRBJ2-7
CASGRQGSSYNSPLHF | TRBV7-9 | 16 | TRBJ1-6
CATSRDRLAGGGSSYEQYF | TRBV15 | 19 | TRBJ2-7
CSVPGLGGTEAFF | TRBV29-1 | 13 | TRBJ1-1
CASRDRVVINEQFF | TRBV18 | 14 | TRBJ2-1